Each of the 6 T cell receptor beta chains below was sequenced from the same sample in a study of CD8+ T cells in alopecia areata. Treatment here: oral pan-JAK inhibitor, 5-10 mg twice daily. Investigators isolated RNA and reverse transcribed it into cDNA to act as the sequencing template. Sequenced by immunoSEQ multiplex PCR; TCRdb stores in-frame clones only, minus some. This table has about 300,000 clones, roughly 60% appearing once. The sample was CD4+ T cells sorted from blood, taken at week 24, from a patient treated with tofacitinib. The receptors were sampled from a human donor with alopecia areata.

This clone was observed a few times. The chain combines TRBV27 with TRBJ2-1; tentatively, D is TRBD2 (6 bases). This CDR3 has 15 residues. Trimming removed 0 bases at V and 8 bases at J, with 14 bases between. From germline, CDR1 is MNHEY and CDR2 SMNVEV (reference sequence). As DNA, the CDR3 is TGTGCCAGCAGTTTATCGTGGACTACAAACGATGAGCAGTTCTTC. Residues: CASSLSWTTNDEQFF.

About this clone itself: The sample holds other DNA sequences that translate to the same CDR3. The V call is TRBV5-1, the J call TRBJ2-2; D is possibly TRBD1 (6 bases). CDR1 is SGHRS, CDR2 YFSETQ, per germline. This CDR3 is 14 amino acids long. V lost 3 bases and J 1 base, leaving 7 bases between the germline ends. This chain's CDR3 is CASSSGQNTGELFF. CDR3 coding DNA: TGCGCCAGCAGCTCGGGACAGAACACCGGGGAGCTGTTTTTT.

This sequence joins TRBV28 and TRBJ1-5, with unresolved D. In germline, CDR1 is MDHEN, CDR2 SYDVKM. Trimming removed 6 bases at V and 2 bases at J, with 5 bases between. The CDR3 has 12 amino acids. The CDR3 DNA is TGTGCCAGCAGGGGCGGCAATCAGCCCCAGCATTTT. The encoded protein is CASRGGNQPQHF.

The chain carries TRBV29-1 and TRBJ2-1, with 10 bases aligning to TRBD2. The CDR3 has 13 residues. Per the germline V gene, CDR1 is SQVTM and CDR2 is ANQGSEA. Trimming removed 4 bases from V and 6 bases from J; junction bases left unmatched: 3. The CDR3 loop reads CSVAGLATNEQFF. The CDR3 DNA sequence: TGCAGCGTTGCGGGACTAGCGACCAATGAGCAGTTCTTC.

There are a few counts of this clone. The chain carries TRBV28 and TRBJ2-7, with 9 bases aligning to TRBD2. With 2 bases clipped from V and 7 bases from J, the junction kept 9 bases outside the gene matches. Germline V gene sequence: CDR1 MDHEN, CDR2 SYDVKM. CDR3 size: 15 residues. CDR3 DNA sequence: TGTGCCAGCAGTTTACGGAGCGGGGGGACTGAAGAGCAGTACTTC. Translating gives CASSLRSGGTEEQYF.

Notes on this clone: The junction departs from the called germline gene at one end, perhaps through a read error. This chain connects TRBV9 to TRBJ2-6, with 10 bases that match TRBD1. Germline V gene sequence: CDR1 SGDLS, CDR2 YYNGEE. The CDR3 is 19 amino acids. The CDR3 protein is CASSPRGQGEISGANGLTF. In DNA, the CDR3 is TGTGCCAGCAGCCCCCGTGGACAGGGGGAAATCTCTGGGGCCAACGGCCTGACTTTC.